The clone carrying this T cell receptor (beta chain) was recorded at least ten times. Its target is unknown. The CDR3 extends over 14 amino acids. V lost 0 bases, J lost 7 bases, and 4 bases stayed unmatched. CDR1 and CDR2 (germline): SGHTS, YDEGEE. This record comes from a study of T-cell memory formation after mild COVID-19. General study findings and limits: The finding that pre-infection memory included some responding clones suggested that cross-reactive memory joined.

TCRdb re-analysed the 5' RACE reads in MiXCR, keeping a single row per CDR3 protein. The sample includes about 340,000 distinct CDR3 sequences, 10% to 15% of them seen just once. The chain carries TRBV5-8 and TRBJ1-5; 7 nucleotides line up with TRBD1. The sequencing input was PBMCs or a T cell subset sorted from them (not recorded which). This TCR was recovered from a man younger than 35 who had mild COVID-19 (a few samples of this study predate the infection). Cell type and time point are not known. Here the CDR3 reads CASSLGDRVQPQHF. DNA of the CDR3: TGTGCCAGCAGCTTGGGCGACAGGGTCCAGCCCCAGCATTTT.